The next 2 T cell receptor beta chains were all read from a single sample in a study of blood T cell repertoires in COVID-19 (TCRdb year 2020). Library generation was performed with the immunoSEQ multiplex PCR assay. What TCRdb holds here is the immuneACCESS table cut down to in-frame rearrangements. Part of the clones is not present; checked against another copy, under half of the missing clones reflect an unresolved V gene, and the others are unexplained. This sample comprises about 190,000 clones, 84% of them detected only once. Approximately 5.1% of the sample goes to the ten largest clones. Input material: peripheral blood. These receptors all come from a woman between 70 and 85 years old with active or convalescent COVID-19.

The CDR3 protein is CSASRQGGQPQHF. CDR3 in DNA: TGCAGTGCTAGTCGGCAGGGAGGTCAGCCCCAGCATTTT. V gene TRBV20-1 combines with J gene TRBJ1-5, with D perhaps matching TRBD1 (5 bases). This CDR3 has 13 residues. V was cut by 3 bases and J by 6 bases, with 12 bases left in between. Germline CDR1 reads DFQATT; CDR2 reads SNEGSKA (reference sequence).

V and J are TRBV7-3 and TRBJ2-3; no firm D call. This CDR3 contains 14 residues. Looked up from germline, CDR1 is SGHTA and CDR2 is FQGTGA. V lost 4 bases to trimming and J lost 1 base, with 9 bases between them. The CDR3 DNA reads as TGTGCCAGCAGCTCGCGGATGGGCACAGATACGCAGTATTTT. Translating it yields CASSSRMGTDTQYF.